The rows below give T cell receptor beta chains drawn from one sample of a study of PD-L1 blockade in urothelial cancer. Profiling relied on immunoSEQ multiplex PCR, and the TCRdb table lists in-frame clones only, not all of them. The table lists some 84,000 clones, roughly 87% of them singletons. Specimen: PBMCs, collected around atezolizumab (anti-PD-L1) treatment. These receptors all stem from a woman aged 70 to 79 with urothelial cancer. Each CDR3 is given with its conserved first and last residue. A D gene is named only where the DNA matches it firmly. Size values are once, few and many counts, or a class for expanded clones, and some rows have none.

cdr3_aa: CASSLDRDRGRVGGELFF
cdr3_nt: TGTGCCAGCAGCTTAGACCGGGACAGGGGGCGAGTCGGCGGGGAGCTGTTTTTT
v_call: TRBV13
clone_size: few
j_call: TRBJ2-2
d_call: TRBD1

cdr3_aa: CASSPQGMNTGELFF
cdr3_nt: TGTGCCAGCAGCCCGCAGGGTATGAACACCGGGGAGCTGTTTTTT
v_call: TRBV9
clone_size: NA
j_call: TRBJ2-2
d_call: NA

cdr3_aa: CASSGGLGSQQFF
cdr3_nt: TGTGCCAGCAGTGGGGGACTGGGATCGCAGCAGTTCTTC
v_call: TRBV2
clone_size: NA
j_call: TRBJ2-1
d_call: NA

cdr3_aa: CASSTTGVEAFF
cdr3_nt: TGTGCCAGCAGTACTACAGGGGTTGAGGCTTTCTTT
v_call: TRBV27
clone_size: NA
j_call: TRBJ1-1
d_call: TRBD1

cdr3_aa: CSVPTYGDRVNYGYTF
cdr3_nt: TGCAGCGTTCCGACATACGGGGACAGGGTTAACTATGGCTACACCTTC
v_call: TRBV29-1
clone_size: NA
j_call: TRBJ1-2
d_call: TRBD1

cdr3_aa: CASSLLAGELFF
cdr3_nt: TGTGCCAGCAGCTTATTAGCCGGGGAGCTGTTTTTT
v_call: TRBV7-2
clone_size: NA
j_call: TRBJ2-2
d_call: NA

cdr3_aa: CASSLLSGQGATYEQYF
cdr3_nt: TGTGCCAGCAGCTTATTGTCGGGACAGGGGGCCACCTACGAGCAGTACTTC
v_call: TRBV11-2
clone_size: NA
j_call: TRBJ2-7
d_call: TRBD1

cdr3_aa: CASSIQSGTAVEAFF
cdr3_nt: TGTGCCAGCAGCATACAATCCGGGACAGCGGTTGAAGCTTTCTTT
v_call: TRBV7-2
clone_size: NA
j_call: TRBJ1-1
d_call: TRBD1

cdr3_aa: CAWSWPSTYNEQFF
cdr3_nt: TGTGCCTGGAGTTGGCCATCCACCTACAATGAGCAGTTCTTC
v_call: TRBV30
clone_size: NA
j_call: TRBJ2-1
d_call: NA

cdr3_aa: CASTGQRGELFF
cdr3_nt: TGTGCCAGCACGGGACAAAGGGGGGAGCTGTTTTTT
v_call: TRBV5-8
clone_size: NA
j_call: TRBJ2-2
d_call: NA

cdr3_aa: CASSGIGQGNYEQYF
cdr3_nt: TGTGCCAGCAGCGGAATCGGACAGGGCAACTACGAGCAGTACTTC
v_call: TRBV6-5
clone_size: NA
j_call: TRBJ2-7
d_call: TRBD1

cdr3_aa: CASIGQGWRDQPQHF
cdr3_nt: TGTGCCAGTATTGGGCAGGGATGGAGGGATCAGCCCCAGCATTTT
v_call: TRBV19
clone_size: NA
j_call: TRBJ1-5
d_call: NA

cdr3_aa: CATMSPQSYEQYF
cdr3_nt: TGTGCCACCATGAGTCCACAGAGCTACGAGCAGTACTTC
v_call: TRBV28
clone_size: NA
j_call: TRBJ2-7
d_call: NA

cdr3_aa: CASSVEGSQFTDTQYF
cdr3_nt: TGTGCCAGCAGCGTAGAAGGCTCACAGTTCACAGATACGCAGTATTTT
v_call: TRBV9
clone_size: NA
j_call: TRBJ2-3
d_call: NA

cdr3_aa: CASSRGLGGGYTF
cdr3_nt: TGTGCCAGCAGTCGTGGTCTGGGGGGTGGCTACACCTTC
v_call: TRBV11-2
clone_size: NA
j_call: TRBJ1-2
d_call: NA

cdr3_aa: CASSTLPPGTGRRRYEQYF
cdr3_nt: TGTGCCAGCAGCACCCTCCCCCCGGGGACAGGGCGGAGGAGGTACGAGCAGTACTTC
v_call: TRBV21-1
clone_size: NA
j_call: TRBJ2-7
d_call: NA

cdr3_aa: CASSLDGLAGVSQDTQYF
cdr3_nt: TGCGCCAGCAGCTTGGATGGACTAGCGGGAGTCTCCCAAGATACGCAGTATTTT
v_call: TRBV5-1
clone_size: NA
j_call: TRBJ2-3
d_call: TRBD2

cdr3_aa: CASSLVGQGEYTEAFF
cdr3_nt: TGTGCCAGCAGCTTAGTTGGTCAGGGGGAGTACACTGAAGCTTTCTTT
v_call: TRBV11-2
clone_size: NA
j_call: TRBJ1-1
d_call: TRBD1